The 13 T cell receptor beta chains listed next were all sequenced from one sample in a study of neurological immune-mediated disorders. From the 5' RACE reads, TCRdb called clonotypes with MiXCR, one entry per CDR3 protein. The profile shows over 15,000 distinct CDR3 sequences, 27% of them singletons. Sequences were obtained from PBMCs. The receptors stem from a man aged 50 to 60 with HTLV-1-associated myelopathy (HAM/TSP).

With respect to this clonotype: One end of the junction varies from germline; a read error may be responsible. The J gene is TRBJ1-3, the V gene TRBV4-1; no definite D call. The CDR3 is 17 residues long. The germline CDR1 and CDR2 sequences are MGHRA and YSYEKL. The CDR3 nucleotides are TGCGCCAGCATCCAAGCATTATCGGGGAACTCTGGAAACACCATATATTTT. Translating gives CASIQALSGNSGNTIYF.

This clonotype was picked up many times. This chain links TRBV12-2 with TRBJ2-3; TRBD1 is taken as the D call from the table, unchecked against the DNA. TRBV12-2 corresponds to a pseudogene. The CDR3 contains 14 residues. This CDR3 is CASRFRGRTDTQYF. The CDR3 region has the DNA TGTGCAAGTCGCTTCAGGGGGCGCACAGATACGCAGTATTTT.

V is TRBV9 and J is TRBJ2-2; 9 nucleotides align to TRBD1. CDR1 is SGDLS, CDR2 YYNGEE, per germline. This CDR3 spans 16 amino acids. With 3 bases clipped from V and 1 base from J, the junction kept 4 bases outside the gene matches. This chain's CDR3 is CASSARQGVNTGELFF. Written as DNA, the CDR3 is TGTGCCAGCAGCGCTCGACAGGGGGTGAACACCGGGGAGCTGTTTTTT. Using reference TRBV9 and TRBJ2-2 for the parts outside the CDR3, the full variable domain is DSGVTQTPKHLITATGQRVTLRCSPRSGDLSVYWYQQSLDQGLQFLIQYYNGEERAKGNILERFSAQQFPDLHSELNLSSLELGDSALYFCASSARQGVNTGELFFGEGSRLTVL.

This clonotype was detected many times. The DNA of the CDR3 is TGCAGTGCTAGTCTGGGACAGGGGTACAATGAGCAGTTCTTC. This sequence encodes CSASLGQGYNEQFF. V and J are TRBV20-1 and TRBJ2-1; 10 bases are a match to TRBD1. V dropped 3 bases and J dropped 4; count of bases not matched to a gene: 3. Germline V CDR1 and CDR2: DFQATT, SNEGSKA (reference sequence). The CDR3 has 14 amino acids.

The chain carries TRBV11-2 and TRBJ2-3; D is ambiguous. The germline V gene encodes CDR1 SGHAT and CDR2 FQNNGV. CDR3 length equals 14 residues. The germline V and J ends were trimmed by 2 bases and 7 bases, with 13 bases remaining between them. The CDR3 DNA sequence: TGTGCCAGCAGCTTAAGGCCCCGAGCCTATACGCAGTATTTT. Translating it yields CASSLRPRAYTQYF.

This clonotype was found a few times. The rearrangement joins TRBV5-1 to TRBJ2-3; D is perhaps TRBD2 (5 bases). Trimming shortened V by 4 bases and J by 2 bases, and 20 bases separated the two germline ends. The germline gives CDR1 SGHRS, CDR2 YFSETQ. CDR3 length equals 17 residues. The chain's CDR3 is CASSGDRAGELTDTQYF. The CDR3 DNA reads as TGCGCCAGCAGCGGGGATAGGGCCGGGGAACTCACAGATACGCAGTATTTT.

Concerning this clonotype itself: A read error may produce the germline difference seen at one junction end. The chain links TRBV7-2 to TRBJ1-1; D remains unclear. The CDR3 has 14 amino acids. Per the germline V gene, CDR1 is SGHTA and CDR2 is FQGNSA. The CDR3 sequence is CASGFGRVNTEAFF. In nucleotides, the CDR3 is TGTGCCAGCGGCTTCGGACGGGTGAACACTGAAGCTTTCTTT.

The V gene is TRBV7-3, the J gene TRBJ1-2; D is undetermined. Trimming took off 5 bases at V and 11 bases at J, with 18 bases between the two ends. This CDR3 is built from 13 residues. Germline assignment: CDR1 SGHTA and CDR2 FQGTGA. As DNA, the CDR3 is TGTGCCAGCAGCGAAGACGGTAGTTCTGGGTACACCTTC. It translates to CASSEDGSSGYTF.

Ten or more counts support this clonotype. This sequence joins TRBV7-2 and TRBJ1-5; the D gene is possibly TRBD1 (6 bases). The CDR3 consists of 16 residues. Trimming shortened V by 2 bases and J by 1 base, and 12 bases separated the two germline ends. The germline V gene encodes CDR1 SGHTA and CDR2 FQGNSA. The CDR3 spells CASSLWAGESNQPQHF. CDR3 nucleotides: TGTGCCAGCAGCTTATGGGCAGGGGAGAGCAATCAGCCCCAGCATTTT.

The chain links TRBV20-1 to TRBJ1-6; TRBD1 agrees at 7 bases. With 6 bases clipped from V and 10 bases from J, the junction kept 15 bases outside the gene matches. The germline CDR1 and CDR2 sequences are DFQATT and SNEGSKA (reference sequence). The CDR3 contains 15 residues. CDR3 protein: CSAIDRVVPMSPLHF. The CDR3 DNA is TGCAGTGCGATTGACAGGGTAGTTCCCATGTCACCCCTCCACTTT.

The chain recombines TRBV20-1 with TRBJ2-4, with 7 positions matching TRBD2. Looked up from germline, CDR1 is DFQATT and CDR2 is SNEGSKA (reference sequence). This CDR3 has 15 amino acids. Losses at the gene ends were 6 bases for V and 1 base for J; bases not matched to a gene: 9. CDR3 nucleotide sequence: TGCAGTGCAAAGGGGACTAACCGGGCCAAAAACATTCAGTACTTC. Protein sequence: CSAKGTNRAKNIQYF.

The chain links TRBV9 to TRBJ2-7; D not resolved. The germline V gene has CDR1 SGDLS and CDR2 YYNGEE. With 4 bases removed from V and 3 bases from J, the gap between germline ends came to 14 bases. The CDR3 consists of 14 residues. The CDR3 coding sequence is TGTGCCAGCAGCCCTCGAGCCTCCAGCTACGAGCAGTACTTC. This translates into CASSPRASSYEQYF. Looking up the rest from reference TRBV9 and TRBJ2-7 gives the full variable domain: DSGVTQTPKHLITATGQRVTLRCSPRSGDLSVYWYQQSLDQGLQFLIQYYNGEERAKGNILERFSAQQFPDLHSELNLSSLELGDSALYFCASSPRASSYEQYFGPGTRLTVT.

This clonotype has ten or more counts. The chain couples TRBV7-2 to TRBJ2-2, with D unclear. Per germline, CDR1 SGHTA and CDR2 FQGNSA. This CDR3 region has 12 residues. V lost 5 bases, J lost 2 bases, and 3 bases lay in between. This CDR3 is CASSTNTGELFF. The CDR3 DNA is TGTGCCAGCAGCACAAACACCGGGGAGCTGTTTTTT.